This TCR beta chain derives from a study of T cells in localized non-small cell lung cancer. Assay: immunoSEQ multiplex PCR; the TCRdb copy retains only in-frame clones and omits some. The sample lists 31,000 or so clones; 85% to 90% were seen once. The CDR3 totals 13 residues. CDR1 and CDR2 (germline): MDHEN, SYDVKM. V was clipped by 9 bases and J by 10 bases; unmatched bases: 10. Notes on this clone: No antigen is known for it.

Findings and limits, study-wide: Clonality peaked in uninvolved adjacent lung rather than tumor. Detection in adjacent lung was observed for a median around 50 of the top 100 tumor clones. With higher T cell density in blood came longer overall survival.

The V call is TRBV28, the J call TRBJ2-1; TRBD1 matches 9 bases. The sequencing used peripheral blood, collected before any cancer treatment. This receptor was identified in a female donor aged 60 or older with stage I lung adenocarcinoma. The CDR3 nucleotides read TGTGCCAGTTCACCTACAGGGGGCAGGGAGCAGTTCTTC. It translates to CASSPTGGREQFF.